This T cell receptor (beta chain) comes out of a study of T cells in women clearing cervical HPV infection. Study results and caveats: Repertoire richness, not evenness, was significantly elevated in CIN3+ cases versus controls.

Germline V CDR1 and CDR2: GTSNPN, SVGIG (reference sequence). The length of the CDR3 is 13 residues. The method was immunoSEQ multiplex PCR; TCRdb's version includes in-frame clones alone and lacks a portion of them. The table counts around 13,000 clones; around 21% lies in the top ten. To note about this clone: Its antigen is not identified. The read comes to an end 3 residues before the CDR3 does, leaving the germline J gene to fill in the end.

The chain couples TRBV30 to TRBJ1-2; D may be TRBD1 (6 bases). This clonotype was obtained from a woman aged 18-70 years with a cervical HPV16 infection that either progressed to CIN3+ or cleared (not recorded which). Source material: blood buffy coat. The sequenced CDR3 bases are TGTGCCTGGATGGGACGGGGGGGCGGCACC. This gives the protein CAWMGRGGGT. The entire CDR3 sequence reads CAWMGRGGGTYTF. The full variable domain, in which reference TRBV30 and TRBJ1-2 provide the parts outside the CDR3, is SQTIHQWPATLVQPVGSPLSLECTVEGTSNPNLYWYRQAAGRGLQLLFYSVGIGQISSEVPQNLSASRPQDRQFILSSKKLLLSDSGFYLCAWMGRGGGTYTFGSGTRLTVV.